Listed below are T cell receptor beta chains from one sample, sequenced in a study of early T cells in non-severe SARS-CoV-2 infection. TCRdb re-called the 5' RACE reads with MiXCR, one entry per CDR3 protein. The data hold tens of thousands of distinct CDR3 sequences, with under 7.5% observed a single time. Sequenced here: whole blood, sampled at baseline. These receptors all stem from an adult who was a healthcare worker with PCR-confirmed SARS-CoV-2 infection or an uninfected control (not recorded which). CDR3s include the opening cysteine and the closing phenylalanine or tryptophan. A D gene is named only where the DNA matches it firmly. Size is omitted from some rows. Given values are once, few, many or a class for expanded clones.

V gene: TRBV7-3
clone size: NA
J gene: TRBJ1-4
D gene: TRBD1
CDR3 protein: CASSSKGQGSEKLFF
CDR3 DNA: TGTGCCAGCAGCTCGAAGGGACAGGGAAGCGAAAAACTGTTTTTT

V gene: TRBV5-1
clone size: many
J gene: TRBJ1-3
D gene: NA
CDR3 protein: CASSLQPLSGNTIYF
CDR3 DNA: TGCGCCAGCAGCTTGCAACCTTTATCTGGAAACACCATATATTTT

V gene: TRBV3-1
clone size: NA
J gene: TRBJ2-3
D gene: TRBD2
CDR3 protein: CASSRGLAGGSTDTQYF
CDR3 DNA: TGTGCCAGCAGCAGGGGACTAGCGGGAGGAAGCACAGATACGCAGTATTTT

V gene: TRBV10-3
clone size: NA
J gene: TRBJ2-5
D gene: TRBD1
CDR3 protein: CAISEDPGQGPPGTQYF
CDR3 DNA: TGTGCCATCAGTGAGGACCCGGGACAGGGACCCCCGGGGACCCAGTACTTC

V gene: TRBV7-9
clone size: many
J gene: TRBJ2-5
D gene: NA
CDR3 protein: CASSFQGETQYF
CDR3 DNA: TGTGCCAGCAGCTTTCAAGGGGAGACCCAGTACTTC

V gene: TRBV10-3
clone size: few
J gene: TRBJ2-7
D gene: TRBD2
CDR3 protein: CAISRGASGGGEQYF
CDR3 DNA: TGTGCCATCAGCCGCGGTGCGTCGGGAGGTGGCGAGCAGTACTTC

V gene: TRBV20-1
clone size: NA
J gene: TRBJ2-7
D gene: TRBD2
CDR3 protein: CSARPLAGVDEQYF
CDR3 DNA: TGCAGTGCTCGACCTCTAGCGGGAGTTGACGAGCAGTACTTC

V gene: TRBV7-7
clone size: NA
J gene: TRBJ2-2
D gene: NA
CDR3 protein: CASSLAREAGELFF
CDR3 DNA: TGTGCCAGCAGCTTAGCCAGGGAAGCCGGGGAGCTGTTTTTT

V gene: TRBV12-3/TRBV12-4
clone size: many
J gene: TRBJ1-2
D gene: NA
CDR3 protein: CASRSGTYGYTF
CDR3 DNA: TGTGCCAGCAGATCAGGGACCTATGGCTACACCTTC

V gene: TRBV24-1
clone size: NA
J gene: TRBJ1-2
D gene: TRBD1
CDR3 protein: CATSDAGTEFYYGYTF
CDR3 DNA: TGTGCCACCAGTGATGCCGGGACAGAATTTTACTATGGCTACACCTTC

V gene: TRBV9
clone size: NA
J gene: TRBJ2-5
D gene: NA
CDR3 protein: CASSVGDEGTQYF
CDR3 DNA: TGTGCCAGCAGCGTAGGGGATGAGGGGACCCAGTACTTC

V gene: TRBV7-8
clone size: NA
J gene: TRBJ2-4
D gene: NA
CDR3 protein: CASSLTILAKNIQYF
CDR3 DNA: TGTGCCAGCAGCTTAACCATACTAGCCAAAAACATTCAGTACTTC

V gene: TRBV20-1
clone size: many
J gene: TRBJ2-7
D gene: NA
CDR3 protein: CSPRGAHEQYF
CDR3 DNA: TGCAGTCCTCGTGGAGCCCACGAGCAGTACTTC

V gene: TRBV7-2
clone size: many
J gene: TRBJ1-6
D gene: NA
CDR3 protein: CASSLVPTGVGNSPLHF
CDR3 DNA: TGTGCCAGCAGCTTAGTTCCCACGGGGGTTGGTAATTCACCCCTCCACTTT

V gene: TRBV20-1
clone size: many
J gene: TRBJ2-7
D gene: NA
CDR3 protein: CSAPLGSYEQYF
CDR3 DNA: TGCAGTGCTCCCTTGGGCTCCTACGAGCAGTACTTC

V gene: TRBV14
clone size: many
J gene: TRBJ2-3
D gene: NA
CDR3 protein: CASSQDAAGTSTDTQYF
CDR3 DNA: TGTGCCAGCAGCCAAGACGCAGCGGGTACGTCCACAGATACGCAGTATTTT

V gene: TRBV12-3/TRBV12-4
clone size: many
J gene: TRBJ2-7
D gene: TRBD1
CDR3 protein: CASSQGTGISSYEQYF
CDR3 DNA: TGTGCCAGCAGTCAAGGGACAGGGATTTCCTCCTACGAGCAGTACTTC

V gene: TRBV27
clone size: NA
J gene: TRBJ2-7
D gene: TRBD2
CDR3 protein: CATSELAGPYEQYF
CDR3 DNA: TGTGCCACCTCGGAACTAGCGGGTCCCTACGAGCAGTACTTC

V gene: TRBV12-3/TRBV12-4
clone size: few
J gene: TRBJ2-2
D gene: NA
CDR3 protein: CASSLMNTGELFF
CDR3 DNA: TGTGCCAGCAGTTTGATGAACACCGGGGAGCTGTTTTTT

V gene: TRBV6-2/TRBV6-3
clone size: few
J gene: TRBJ2-7
D gene: TRBD1
CDR3 protein: CASSSRDRGLGEQYF
CDR3 DNA: TGTGCCAGCAGTTCCCGGGACAGGGGGCTGGGAGAGCAGTACTTC

V gene: TRBV20-1
clone size: many
J gene: TRBJ2-7
D gene: TRBD2
CDR3 protein: CSARASSGRNFEQYF
CDR3 DNA: TGCAGTGCTAGAGCGAGTAGCGGGAGAAACTTTGAGCAGTACTTC

V gene: TRBV3-1
clone size: NA
J gene: TRBJ2-7
D gene: NA
CDR3 protein: CASSTDYLTTYEQYF
CDR3 DNA: TGTGCCAGCAGCACGGATTATTTAACTACCTACGAGCAGTACTTC

V gene: TRBV15
clone size: NA
J gene: TRBJ1-1
D gene: NA
CDR3 protein: CATSSTGLNTEAFF
CDR3 DNA: TGTGCCACCAGCAGCACTGGATTGAACACTGAAGCTTTCTTT

V gene: TRBV12-2
clone size: many
J gene: TRBJ2-5
D gene: NA
CDR3 protein: CASRFPEGRQETQYF
CDR3 DNA: TGTGCAAGTCGCTTCCCCGAGGGGCGGCAAGAGACCCAGTACTTC

V gene: TRBV20-1
clone size: few
J gene: TRBJ2-1
D gene: TRBD2
CDR3 protein: CSAPSVLAGYNEQFF
CDR3 DNA: TGCAGTGCTCCCTCCGTGCTAGCGGGGTACAATGAGCAGTTCTTC

V gene: TRBV19
clone size: many
J gene: TRBJ2-2
D gene: NA
CDR3 protein: CASTHNRNTGELFF
CDR3 DNA: TGTGCCAGTACCCATAATAGAAACACCGGGGAGCTGTTTTTT

V gene: TRBV2
clone size: few
J gene: TRBJ2-7
D gene: NA
CDR3 protein: CASRKEIPRDEQYF
CDR3 DNA: TGTGCCAGCAGGAAAGAGATCCCTCGGGACGAGCAGTACTTC

V gene: TRBV28
clone size: medium-sized
J gene: TRBJ2-5
D gene: NA
CDR3 protein: CASSLLSGEETQYF
CDR3 DNA: TGTGCCAGCAGTTTATTATCAGGGGAAGAGACCCAGTACTTC

V gene: TRBV29-1
clone size: few
J gene: TRBJ2-1
D gene: TRBD2
CDR3 protein: CSVAGTSGRGDEQFF
CDR3 DNA: TGCAGCGTCGCCGGGACTAGCGGGAGGGGCGATGAGCAGTTCTTC

V gene: TRBV5-1
clone size: many
J gene: TRBJ1-3
D gene: TRBD1
CDR3 protein: CASSTADRVAGNTIYF
CDR3 DNA: TGCGCCAGCAGCACTGCGGACAGGGTTGCTGGAAACACCATATATTTT

V gene: TRBV20-1
clone size: many
J gene: TRBJ1-2
D gene: TRBD1
CDR3 protein: CSASLGQGRRGYGYTF
CDR3 DNA: TGCAGTGCTAGCCTGGGACAGGGAAGGAGGGGCTATGGCTACACCTTC

V gene: TRBV6-5
clone size: NA
J gene: TRBJ2-5
D gene: TRBD2
CDR3 protein: CASSTSGRKETQYF
CDR3 DNA: TGTGCCAGCAGCACTAGCGGGAGAAAAGAGACCCAGTACTTC

V gene: TRBV29-1
clone size: many
J gene: TRBJ2-4
D gene: NA
CDR3 protein: CSAQMIAKNIQYF
CDR3 DNA: TGCAGCGCCCAGATGATAGCCAAAAACATTCAGTACTTC

V gene: TRBV6-1
clone size: NA
J gene: TRBJ1-1
D gene: NA
CDR3 protein: CASSVRRDLTEAFF
CDR3 DNA: TGTGCCAGCAGTGTTCGCAGGGACCTCACTGAAGCTTTCTTT

V gene: TRBV10-2
clone size: NA
J gene: TRBJ1-5
D gene: NA
CDR3 protein: CASSDGRAWQPQHF
CDR3 DNA: TGCGCCAGCAGTGACGGCAGGGCCTGGCAGCCCCAGCATTTT

V gene: TRBV29-1
clone size: many
J gene: TRBJ2-1
D gene: NA
CDR3 protein: CSAGGRGLDHFF
CDR3 DNA: TGCAGCGCCGGGGGCCGGGGTTTGGATCATTTCTTC

V gene: TRBV28
clone size: few
J gene: TRBJ2-7
D gene: TRBD2
CDR3 protein: CASSRGTSGRPYEQYF
CDR3 DNA: TGTGCCAGCAGTCGAGGGACTAGCGGGAGGCCATACGAGCAGTACTTC